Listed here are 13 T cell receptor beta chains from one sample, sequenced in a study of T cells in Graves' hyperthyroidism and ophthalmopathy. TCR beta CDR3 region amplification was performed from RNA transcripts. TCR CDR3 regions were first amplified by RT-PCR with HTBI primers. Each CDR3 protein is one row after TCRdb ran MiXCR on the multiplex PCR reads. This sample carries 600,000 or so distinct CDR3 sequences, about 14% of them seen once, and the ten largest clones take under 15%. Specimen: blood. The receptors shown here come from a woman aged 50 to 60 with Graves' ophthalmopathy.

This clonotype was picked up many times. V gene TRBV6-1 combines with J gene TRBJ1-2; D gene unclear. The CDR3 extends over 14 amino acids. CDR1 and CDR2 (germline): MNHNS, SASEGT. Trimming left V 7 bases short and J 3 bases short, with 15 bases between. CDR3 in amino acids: CASNPWDTDYGYTF. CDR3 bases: TGTGCCAGCAACCCCTGGGATACGGACTATGGCTACACCTTC.

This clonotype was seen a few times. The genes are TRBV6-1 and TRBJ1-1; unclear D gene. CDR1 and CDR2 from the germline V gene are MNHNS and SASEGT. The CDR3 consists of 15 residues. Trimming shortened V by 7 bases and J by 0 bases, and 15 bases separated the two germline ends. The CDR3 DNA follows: TGTGCCAGCACTCCCCTGGGCAGGCTGAACACTGAAGCTTTCTTT. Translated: CASTPLGRLNTEAFF.

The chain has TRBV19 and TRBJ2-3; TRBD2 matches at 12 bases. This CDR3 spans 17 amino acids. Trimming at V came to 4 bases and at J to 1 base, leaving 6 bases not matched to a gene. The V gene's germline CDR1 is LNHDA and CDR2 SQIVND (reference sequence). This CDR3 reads CASSNPSGRAGTDTQYF. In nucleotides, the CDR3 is TGTGCCAGTAGTAATCCTAGCGGGAGGGCCGGCACAGATACGCAGTATTTT.

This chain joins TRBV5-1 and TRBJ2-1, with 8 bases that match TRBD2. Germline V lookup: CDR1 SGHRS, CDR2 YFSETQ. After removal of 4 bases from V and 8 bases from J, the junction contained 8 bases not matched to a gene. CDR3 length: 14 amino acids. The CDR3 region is CASSPYSGIDEQFF. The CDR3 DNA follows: TGCGCCAGCAGCCCATATAGCGGGATCGATGAGCAGTTCTTC.

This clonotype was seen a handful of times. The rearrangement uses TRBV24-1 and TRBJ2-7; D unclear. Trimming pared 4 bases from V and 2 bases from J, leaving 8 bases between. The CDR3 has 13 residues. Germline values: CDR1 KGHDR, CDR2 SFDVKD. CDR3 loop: CATSDPKTYEQYF. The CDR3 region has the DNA TGTGCCACCAGTGACCCTAAAACCTACGAGCAGTACTTC.

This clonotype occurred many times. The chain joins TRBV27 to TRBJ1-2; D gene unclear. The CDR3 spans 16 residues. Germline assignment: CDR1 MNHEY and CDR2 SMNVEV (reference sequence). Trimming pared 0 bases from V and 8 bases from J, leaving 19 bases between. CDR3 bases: TGTGCCAGCAGTTTATCGATGGCCCTCCTCGGTAGCGGCTACACCTTC. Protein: CASSLSMALLGSGYTF.

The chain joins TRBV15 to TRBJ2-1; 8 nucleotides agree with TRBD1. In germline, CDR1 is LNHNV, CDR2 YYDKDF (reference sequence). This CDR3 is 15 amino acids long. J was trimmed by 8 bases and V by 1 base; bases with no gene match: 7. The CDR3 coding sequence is TGTGCCACCAGCAGAGTAAGGACAGGGTATCATGAGCAGTTCTTC. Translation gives CATSRVRTGYHEQFF.

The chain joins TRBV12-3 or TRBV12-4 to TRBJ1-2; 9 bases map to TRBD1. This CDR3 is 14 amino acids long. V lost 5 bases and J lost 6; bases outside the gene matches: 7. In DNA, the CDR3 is TGTGCCAGCAGTCCCTACAGGGGGCGGAATGGCTACACCTTC. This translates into CASSPYRGRNGYTF.

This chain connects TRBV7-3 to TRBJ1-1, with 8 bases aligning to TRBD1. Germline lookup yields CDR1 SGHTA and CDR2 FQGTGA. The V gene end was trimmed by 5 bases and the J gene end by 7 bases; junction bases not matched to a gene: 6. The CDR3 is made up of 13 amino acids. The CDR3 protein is CASSKDRASEAFF. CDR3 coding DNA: TGTGCCAGCAGCAAGGACAGGGCTAGTGAAGCTTTCTTT.

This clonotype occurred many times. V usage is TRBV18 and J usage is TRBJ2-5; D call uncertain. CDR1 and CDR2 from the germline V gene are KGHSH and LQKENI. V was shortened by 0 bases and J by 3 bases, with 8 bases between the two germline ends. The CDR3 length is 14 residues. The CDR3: CASSPPWHEETQYF. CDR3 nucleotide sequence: TGTGCCAGCTCACCACCATGGCACGAAGAGACCCAGTACTTC.

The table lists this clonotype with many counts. CDR3 coding DNA: TGTGCCAGCAGCCGGGACAGCTCTGGAAACACCATATATTTT. The encoded protein is CASSRDSSGNTIYF. The V and J genes are TRBV3-1 and TRBJ1-3; 7 bases line up with TRBD1. The CDR3 is 14 residues long. Losses at the gene ends were 4 bases for V and 0 bases for J; bases not matched to a gene: 0. From germline, CDR1 is LGHDT and CDR2 YNNKEL (reference sequence).

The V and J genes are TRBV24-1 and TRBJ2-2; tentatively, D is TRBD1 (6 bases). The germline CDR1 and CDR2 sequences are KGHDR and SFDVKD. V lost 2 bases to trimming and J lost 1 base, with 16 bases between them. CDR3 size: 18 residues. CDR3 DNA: TGTGCCACCAGTGATTCTTACAGGGCTGACTTGAACACCGGGGAGCTGTTTTTT. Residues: CATSDSYRADLNTGELFF.

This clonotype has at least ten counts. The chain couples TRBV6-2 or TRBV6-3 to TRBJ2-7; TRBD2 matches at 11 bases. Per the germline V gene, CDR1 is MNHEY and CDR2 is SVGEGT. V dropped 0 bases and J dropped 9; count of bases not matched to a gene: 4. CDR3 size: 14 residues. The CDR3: CASSYSTSGNRQYF. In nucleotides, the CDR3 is TGTGCCAGCAGTTACTCGACTAGCGGGAACCGGCAGTACTTC.